The 19 T cell receptor beta chains presented below share a single source sample, sequenced in a study of early T cells in non-severe SARS-CoV-2 infection. In TCRdb, the 5' RACE reads were re-called with MiXCR into one record per CDR3 protein. The data contain tens of thousands of distinct CDR3 sequences, around 10% of them singletons. Input material: whole blood. Receptors were obtained from an adult who was a healthcare worker with PCR-confirmed SARS-CoV-2 infection or an uninfected control (not recorded which).

The chain carries TRBV18 and TRBJ2-3; 8 bases are a match to TRBD1. The CDR3 runs 15 residues. Trimming at V came to 4 bases and at J to 0 bases, leaving 3 bases not matched to a gene. Germline loops: CDR1 KGHSH, CDR2 LQKENI. The CDR3 DNA follows: TGTGCCAGCTCACGTAGACAGGGGAGCACAGATACGCAGTATTTT. Encoded protein: CASSRRQGSTDTQYF.

As regards this clonotype: This sequence may be a read error, since a much larger clone differs from it by one base. The V and J genes are TRBV27 and TRBJ2-5; D is unresolved. This CDR3 spans 13 amino acids. Germline loops: CDR1 MNHEY, CDR2 SMNVEV (reference sequence). The CDR3 loop reads CVSSLLGQETQYF. DNA for the CDR3: TGTGTCAGCAGTTTATTGGGCCAAGAGACCCAGTACTTC.

Concerning this clonotype: This may be a read error: a much more frequent sequence differs by one nucleotide. The V and J genes are TRBV11-2 and TRBJ1-3; D is unresolved. Trimming left V 2 bases short and J 5 bases short, with 7 bases between. Germline V gene sequence: CDR1 SGHAT, CDR2 FQNNGV. This CDR3 comprises 13 residues. Here the CDR3 DNA reads TGTGCCAGCAGCTTAAACTTTAGAAACACCATATATTTT. Amino acids: CASSLNFRNTIYF. Complete variable domain (other parts from reference TRBV11-2 and TRBJ1-3): EAGVAQSPRYKIIEKRQSVAFWCNPISGHATLYWYQQILGQGPKLLIQFQNNGVVDDSQLPKDRFSAERLKGVDSTLKIQPAKLEDSAVYLCASSLNFRNTIYFGEGSWLTVV.

This clonotype was seen ten or more times. The CDR3 coding sequence is TGCAGTGCTAGAGAGGACCTGAACACTGAAGCTTTCTTT. It encodes CSAREDLNTEAFF. This chain joins TRBV20-1 and TRBJ1-1; D is unclear. With 0 bases removed from V and 0 bases from J, the gap between germline ends came to 5 bases. Germline V gene data show CDR1 as DFQATT and CDR2 as SNEGSKA (reference sequence). The CDR3 spans 13 residues.

The sample holds a few counts of this clonotype. The gene calls are TRBV3-1 and TRBJ1-1; D gene unclear. Germline lookup yields CDR1 LGHDT and CDR2 YNNKEL (reference sequence). The CDR3 spans 13 residues. The V end lost 6 bases, the J end lost 5 bases, and 13 bases lay between the germline ends. CDR3 residues: CASSQPRRTEAFF. The CDR3 coding sequence is TGTGCCAGCAGTCAGCCGCGCCGAACTGAAGCTTTCTTT.

At least ten counts were recorded for this clonotype. The gene calls are TRBV7-8 and TRBJ1-4, with D uncertain. Looked up from germline, CDR1 is SGHVS and CDR2 is FQNEAQ. The V gene lost 4 bases and the J gene lost 5 bases, with 5 bases spanning the gap. The CDR3 extends over 12 amino acids. The CDR3 DNA is TGTGCCAGCAGCTGGTTAAATGAAAAACTGTTTTTT. Translated: CASSWLNEKLFF.

This clonotype came up many times. The gene calls are TRBV6-1 and TRBJ1-5, with no clear D. The ends were cut back, 6 bases at V and 3 bases at J, with 18 bases in the middle. The CDR3 runs to 16 residues. Germline CDR1 reads MNHNS; CDR2 reads SASEGT. The CDR3 nucleotides are TGTGCCAGCAGCCACACAGTTCCATATCCCAATCAGCCCCAGCATTTT. It yields the protein CASSHTVPYPNQPQHF.

This chain connects TRBV2 to TRBJ2-1; a possible D gene is TRBD2 (5 bases). Germline CDR1 and CDR2: SNHLY and FYNNEI. V lost 7 bases, J lost 5 bases, and 21 bases lay in between. The CDR3 contains 16 residues. Here the CDR3 reads CASIRPTPRGNNEQFF. DNA for the CDR3: TGTGCCAGCATCCGGCCGACTCCCAGAGGGAACAATGAGCAGTTCTTC. The full variable domain, rest sourced from reference TRBV2 and TRBJ2-1, is EPEVTQTPSHQVTQMGQEVILRCVPISNHLYFYWYRQILGQKVEFLVSFYNNEISEKSEIFDDQFSVERPDGSNFTLKIRSTKLEDSAMYFCASIRPTPRGNNEQFFGPGTRLTVL.

The chain employs TRBV5-1 and TRBJ2-1; no definite D call. The CDR3 consists of 12 residues. Trimming removed 0 bases from V and 12 bases from J, with 10 bases in between. The germline V gene encodes CDR1 SGHRS and CDR2 YFSETQ. The CDR3 DNA follows: TGCGCCAGCAGCTTGGCCTCTATGGGGCAGTTCTTC. This gives the protein CASSLASMGQFF. Based on the CDR3 plus reference TRBV5-1 and TRBJ2-1, the full variable domain is KAGVTQTPRYLIKTRGQQVTLSCSPISGHRSVSWYQQTPGQGLQFLFEYFSETQRNKGNFPGRFSGRQFSNSRSEMNVSTLELGDSALYLCASSLASMGQFFGPGTRLTVL.

This clonotype was seen more than once but under ten times. CDR3 sequence reads: CASRAFRADNQPQHF. The CDR3 DNA is TGTGCCAGCAGAGCATTTCGGGCGGACAATCAGCCCCAGCATTTT. J is TRBJ1-5 and V is TRBV6-2 or TRBV6-3; D unresolved. Germline-derived CDR1 and CDR2 are MNHEY and SVGEGT. This CDR3 is built from 15 residues. V was shortened by 6 bases and J by 3 bases, with 15 bases between the two germline ends.

In this sample, this clonotype turned up many times. The chain joins TRBV20-1 to TRBJ2-7; tentatively, D is TRBD1 or TRBD2 (6 bases each). This CDR3 is built from 15 residues. The V and J ends lost 6 bases and 2 bases respectively, with 20 bases between them. Germline V gene data show CDR1 as DFQATT and CDR2 as SNEGSKA (reference sequence). The CDR3 DNA sequence: TGCAGTGCCCCTTCGTCGAGGGGGGCCGCCTACGAGCAGTACTTC. Translation: CSAPSSRGAAYEQYF.

The chain carries TRBV2 and TRBJ1-4, with 9 bases aligning to TRBD1. The germline gives CDR1 SNHLY, CDR2 FYNNEI. This CDR3 is built from 14 residues. V lost 5 bases and J lost 6; bases outside the gene matches: 4. For the CDR3, the DNA is TGTGCCAGCAGTTGGACAGGGGTGGATGAAAAACTGTTTTTT. As protein: CASSWTGVDEKLFF.

This clonotype was counted ten times or more. V gene TRBV25-1 combines with J gene TRBJ1-4; D is possibly TRBD1 (5 bases). Germline CDR1 and CDR2: MGHDK and SYGVNS. The CDR3 covers 12 residues. V dropped 1 base and J dropped 11 bases, with 8 bases sitting between them. The CDR3 region has the DNA TGTGCCAGCAGTGAATCCAGGGAGAAACTGTTTTTT. Residues: CASSESREKLFF.

The chain couples TRBV12-3 or TRBV12-4 to TRBJ1-1; D is unresolved. The CDR3 runs 14 residues. V lost 5 bases to trimming and J lost 0 bases, with 10 bases between them. The CDR3 DNA follows: TGTGCCAGCAGTCTAATGACCTTGAACACTGAAGCTTTCTTT. Its protein product is CASSLMTLNTEAFF.

This clonotype has ten or more counts. The rearrangement joins TRBV20-1 to TRBJ2-2; D unresolved. The V gene lost 3 bases and the J gene lost 7 bases, with 18 bases spanning the gap. CDR1 is DFQATT and CDR2 is SNEGSKA in the germline V gene (reference sequence). The CDR3 runs 15 residues. The CDR3 reads CSARLEAGFDGELFF. The CDR3 DNA reads TGCAGTGCTAGGCTCGAAGCAGGATTTGACGGGGAGCTGTTTTTT.

This clonotype was counted ten times or more. The chain recombines TRBV12-3 or TRBV12-4 with TRBJ1-5; no definite D call. CDR3 size: 15 residues. Trimming removed 3 bases from V and 5 bases from J, with 14 bases in between. The CDR3 loop reads CASSFRKGIDQPQHF. The CDR3 DNA follows: TGTGCCAGCAGTTTTCGGAAAGGGATCGATCAGCCCCAGCATTTT.

V gene TRBV4-3 combines with J gene TRBJ1-4; possible D gene TRBD1, 5 bases. V lost 2 bases and J 8 bases, leaving 12 bases between the germline ends. CDR1 and CDR2 from the germline V gene are LGHNA and YSLEER. The CDR3 spans 14 residues. CDR3 in amino acids: CASSQSRVGEKLFF. Here the CDR3 DNA reads TGCGCCAGCAGCCAATCCAGGGTAGGGGAAAAACTGTTTTTT.

The chain links TRBV30 to TRBJ1-2; 9 bases are a match to TRBD1. Germline V gene lookup returns CDR1 GTSNPN and CDR2 SVGIG (reference sequence). J was trimmed by 6 bases and V by 5 bases; bases with no gene match: 13. There are 15 residues in the CDR3. The CDR3 is CAWARDRARDHGYTF. The CDR3 region has the DNA TGTGCCTGGGCTAGGGACAGGGCGAGAGATCATGGCTACACCTTC.

This clonotype was detected only a few times. The V and J genes are TRBV29-1 and TRBJ2-7; D is possibly TRBD1 (6 bases). Germline V gene sequence: CDR1 SQVTM, CDR2 ANQGSEA. With 6 bases removed from V and 3 bases from J, the gap between germline ends came to 15 bases. This CDR3 region has 13 residues. CDR3 coding DNA: TGCAGCGTACGGACAGCCGCCGTCTACGAGCAGTACTTC. This sequence encodes CSVRTAAVYEQYF.